One sample yielded the 12 T cell receptor beta chains listed below, sequenced in a study of blood T cell repertoires in COVID-19. Method: immunoSEQ multiplex PCR; TCRdb's copy keeps in-frame clones and lacks some. The sample holds over 300,000 clones, roughly 85% seen once. Input material: peripheral blood. These receptor sequences come from a human donor in a cohort sampled during active COVID-19.

The gene calls are TRBV7-2 and TRBJ1-5; TRBD1 aligns across 7 bases. Unmatched junction bases numbered 5, after V lost 5 bases and J lost 1 base. The germline V gene encodes CDR1 SGHTA and CDR2 FQGNSA. This CDR3 has 15 amino acids. CDR3 residues: CASSQTGVSNQPQHF. The CDR3 DNA reads as TGTGCCAGCAGCCAAACAGGGGTAAGCAATCAGCCCCAGCATTTT. The variable domain in full, with the rest retrieved from reference TRBV7-2 and TRBJ1-5, is GAGVSQSPSNKVTEKGKDVELRCDPISGHTALYWYRQSLGQGLEFLIYFQGNSAPDKSGLPSDRFSAERTGGSVSTLTIQRTQQEDSAVYLCASSQTGVSNQPQHFGDGTRLSIL.

There are a few counts of this clone. This chain links TRBV3-1 (or the pseudogene TRBV3-2) with TRBJ2-3; 10 bases map to TRBD2. Germline values: CDR1 LGHDT, CDR2 YNNKEL (reference sequence). There are 17 residues in the CDR3. V dropped 1 base and J dropped 6; count of bases not matched to a gene: 10. The CDR3 spells CASSQAQSGGARDTQYF. The CDR3 DNA follows: TGTGCCAGCAGCCAAGCTCAAAGCGGGGGGGCCCGGGATACGCAGTATTTT.

This rearrangement joins TRBV6-2 or TRBV6-3 to TRBJ2-2; TRBD1 agrees at 8 bases. Germline CDR1 and CDR2: MNHEY and SVGEGT. With V trimmed by 4 bases and J by 5 bases, 3 bases remained unmatched. The CDR3 extends over 14 amino acids. As DNA, the CDR3 is TGTGCCAGCAGTTCAGGGGGCGAGACCGGGGAGCTGTTTTTT. As protein: CASSSGGETGELFF.

The chain is built from TRBV5-1 and TRBJ1-1; D is unclear. The CDR3 covers 12 residues. Germline CDR1 reads SGHRS; CDR2 reads YFSETQ. V was shortened by 0 bases and J by 7 bases, with 7 bases between the two germline ends. CDR3 region: CASSLGPGEAFF. The CDR3 DNA reads as TGCGCCAGCAGCTTGGGGCCGGGTGAAGCTTTCTTT.

The V call is TRBV4-2, the J call TRBJ1-6; 7 bases align to TRBD1. Per germline, CDR1 LGHNA and CDR2 YNFKEQ. This CDR3 comprises 18 residues. V gave up 4 bases and J gave up 7 bases; unmatched junction bases: 16. CDR3 region: CASSPQKQGLGWNSPLHF. The CDR3 nucleotides read TGTGCCAGCAGCCCACAAAAACAGGGGCTCGGTTGGAATTCACCCCTCCACTTT.

The V and J genes are TRBV7-2 and TRBJ2-1; 9 nucleotides line up with TRBD2. The CDR3 is 16 amino acids. V lost 1 base, J lost 6 bases, and 7 bases stayed unmatched. Germline assignment: CDR1 SGHTA and CDR2 FQGNSA. CDR3 region: CASSLVVGLAFNEQFF. The CDR3 DNA reads TGTGCCAGCAGCTTAGTTGTAGGACTAGCGTTCAATGAGCAGTTCTTC. Complete variable domain (other parts from reference TRBV7-2 and TRBJ2-1): GAGVSQSPSNKVTEKGKDVELRCDPISGHTALYWYRQSLGQGLEFLIYFQGNSAPDKSGLPSDRFSAERTGGSVSTLTIQRTQQEDSAVYLCASSLVVGLAFNEQFFGPGTRLTVL.

This clone was seen only once. The CDR3 reads CASSTGTGSYEQYF. As DNA, the CDR3 is TGCGCCAGCAGCACCGGGACAGGGTCCTACGAGCAGTACTTC. The chain employs TRBV5-1 and TRBJ2-7; 9 bases fit TRBD1. This CDR3 is 14 amino acids long. V lost 4 bases, J lost 1 base, and 3 bases stayed unmatched. Germline V gene data show CDR1 as SGHRS and CDR2 as YFSETQ.

The rearrangement joins TRBV7-7 to TRBJ1-1; D gene unclear. V was clipped by 5 bases and J by 0 bases, with 7 bases between them. The CDR3 spans 13 residues. Germline CDR1 is SSHAT and CDR2 is FNYEAQ (reference sequence). CDR3: CASSREMNTEAFF. CDR3 sequence (DNA): TGTGCCAGCAGCCGGGAGATGAACACTGAAGCTTTCTTT.

The chain recombines TRBV25-1 with TRBJ2-6, with a possible D match to TRBD2 (6 bases). Trimming cost V 5 bases and J 0 bases, with 11 bases left between them. The germline gives CDR1 MGHDK, CDR2 SYGVNS. This CDR3 region has 16 residues. The CDR3 region has the DNA TGTGCCAGCAGTCCCCTGCGGGGCTCTGGGGCCAACGTCCTGACTTTC. Amino acid sequence: CASSPLRGSGANVLTF.

The rearrangement joins TRBV12-5 to TRBJ1-5; TRBD1 is a possible D gene (5 bases). CDR1 and CDR2 (germline): LGHNT, FRNRAP. This CDR3 comprises 14 residues. V was cut by 0 bases and J by 2 bases, with 5 bases left in between. CDR3 sequence: CASGLVQGNQPQHF. The CDR3 DNA is TGTGCTAGTGGTTTGGTACAGGGCAATCAGCCCCAGCATTTT.

The V and J genes are TRBV27 and TRBJ2-4, with D perhaps TRBD2 (6 bases). In germline, CDR1 is MNHEY, CDR2 SMNVEV (reference sequence). The ends were cut back, 5 bases at V and 4 bases at J, with 18 bases in the middle. The CDR3 is 16 amino acids. The CDR3 coding sequence is TGTGCCAGCAGTCAATATTACGGGAGAGATAAAAACATTCAGTACTTC. This gives the protein CASSQYYGRDKNIQYF.

This clone was detected only a few times. V gene TRBV13 combines with J gene TRBJ1-6, with 9 nucleotides matching TRBD1. This CDR3 has 14 residues. The V gene end was trimmed by 3 bases and the J gene end by 7 bases; junction bases not matched to a gene: 1. Germline V lookup: CDR1 PRHDT, CDR2 FYEKMQ (reference sequence). CDR3 DNA: TGTGCCAGCAGCTTGGGACAGGGAAATTCACCCCTCCACTTT. This gives the protein CASSLGQGNSPLHF.